This T cell receptor (beta chain) stems from a study of molecular identifiers for immune sequencing clone quantification. V lost 4 bases and J lost 6, with 15 bases in between. CDR1 SGHVS and CDR2 FNYEAQ come from the germline V gene. This CDR3 comprises 15 residues. TCRdb passed the PCR reads through MiXCR, listing each CDR3 protein once. The data hold over 600,000 distinct CDR3 sequences, with 15% to 20% observed a single time. Sorted naive CD8 T cells, roughly 20,000 to 1,100,000, were sequenced from 10%, 30% or 50% RNA. The sample holds many counts of this clonotype. Sequencing was carried out using naive CD8+ T cells from blood, with Jurkat cell RNA spiked in. Specified subset: FACS-sorted CD8+CD4-CCR7+CD45RA+ naive T cells. The chain carries TRBV7-6 and TRBJ1-4; tentatively, D is TRBD1 (5 bases). This receptor was taken from a human donor in good health. Some libraries in this study had Jurkat cell RNA spiked in. In DNA form, the CDR3 reads TGTGCCAGCAGCTCAAGATCAGGGCAGGATGAAAAACTGTTTTTT. This encodes CASSSRSGQDEKLFF.